This record looks at one T cell receptor beta chain sequence and its context. The lymph nodes were axillary draining lymph nodes from breast cancer patients. This specimen comes from a study of breast tumors, draining lymph nodes, adjacent tissues. TCRdb itself ran the multiplex PCR reads through MiXCR, one entry per CDR3 protein. The sample has roughly 86,000 distinct CDR3 sequences; roughly a fifth are singletons. This clonotype originated in a female donor with breast cancer. Some clones in this sample may be carry-over from other donors' samples. The sequencing sample was made of axillary lymph node tissue.

Written as DNA, the CDR3 is TGCGCCAGCAGCCAAGACCCTATCGGAGGGCCGACCTACAATGAGCAGTTCTTC. Its translation is CASSQDPIGGPTYNEQFF. This chain uses TRBV4-1 with TRBJ2-1, with D perhaps TRBD2 (6 bases). Trimming left V 0 bases short and J 2 bases short, with 17 bases between. Germline V gene lookup returns CDR1 MGHRA and CDR2 YSYEKL. The CDR3 has 18 amino acids.